The sequence of this T cell receptor beta chain was determined in a study of CD8+ T cells in alopecia areata (dated by TCRdb to the late 2010s). For the study in its entirety: The treated patients took part in an open-label pilot trial in which moderate-to-severe alopecia areata was treated with oral tofacitinib at 5 to 10 mg twice daily. For the treated patients, the SALT score, which quantifies what percentage of scalp surface area is affected, served as the measure of disease severity. Scalp clonality was compared across normal scalp (n=4), patchy alopecia areata scalp (n=8), and alopecia totalis/universalis scalp (n=8). Biopsies were taken from tofacitinib-treated patients at baseline and again at 4 and 24 weeks into treatment, and several of those patients also had a later scalp biopsy. In both human patients and the C3H/HeJ mouse model, the study applied high-throughput TCRbeta sequencing to look at T cell clonal expansion in alopecia areata. TCRbeta CDR3 regions were amplified by immunoSEQ multiplex PCR with 35 Vbeta forward and 13 Jbeta reverse primers. Patients stayed on tofacitinib for 6 to 18 months and then had 6 months of follow-up off drug so that delayed response and recurrence could be assessed. RNA was extracted with the PAXgene miRNA kit for fixed scalp, the miRNeasy kit for PBMCs, and the RNeasy kit for mouse skin. Scalp tissue and sorted CD4+ and CD8+ peripheral blood T cells from patchy and totalis/universalis alopecia areata patients and from healthy controls were covered by human TCRbeta sequencing.

The sample's time point label, in plain terms: more than three weeks on oral tofacitinib. The treatment or condition tag for this specimen amounts to: oral pan-JAK inhibitor, 5-10 mg twice daily. Peripheral blood and lesional scalp punch biopsies were obtained from patients with alopecia areata. PBMCs were separated by density centrifugation and stained for CD3, CD4 and CD8, after which CD4+ and CD8+ T cells were sorted on a FACSAria. Library method: the immunoSEQ multiplex PCR assay. RNA was extracted from all samples and reverse transcribed into cDNA as template for TCR sequencing. First-strand cDNA was synthesized with SuperScript III using a 2:1 mix of oligo-dT and random hexamers. A synthetic immune receptor repertoire was used to measure amplification bias, and any remaining bias was corrected computationally. Per the source publication's procedure: After raw reads were preprocessed to remove errors, the CDR3 was defined following IMGT conventions as running from the conserved cysteine to phenylalanine. Clonality was computed by normalizing Shannon entropy by log2 of the number of productive unique TCRs and subtracting the result from 1. Whether each scalp clone was CD4 or CD8 was inferred by checking scalp TCRbeta sequences against the CD4 and CD8 repertoires from sorted blood. TCRdb stores this immuneACCESS table with in-frame sequences only. Part of the clones is absent; in the studies checked, under half of the shortfall reflects unresolved V genes, and no reason is known for the rest. V, J and clone size are taken as reported in that table, and D and trimming were inferred from the DNA itself. Across this sample there are 160,000 or so clones, with approximately 65% seen only once. The ten largest make up approximately 0.91% of the sample.

Beyond this particular receptor, the publication reports: Resident alphabeta T cells in normal human skin are also sequenced, complicating scalp TCR repertoire analysis, unlike mouse skin dominated by gammadelta T cells. Tofacitinib significantly decreased scalp clonality and the number of expanded CD8+ clones among the top 100 scalp clones. The treated cohort was small, with a single nonresponder, so links between baseline CD8+ expansion and response need larger studies. Compared with normal scalp, lesional scalp, particularly in alopecia totalis/universalis, had higher clonality and more expanded CD8+ clones, which suggests antigenic drive. Compared with mice, TCR sequences shared between patients were less clear, possibly partly because of HLA diversity across the patient population. Many expanded lesional clones were found to persist in scalp and blood during tofacitinib treatment, and relapse after treatment cessation may be partly explained by this persistence.

The CDR3 has 16 amino acids, counting the end cysteine and phenylalanine. Only the CDR3 portion is preserved as DNA: 48 bases, with reading frame beginning at the first base. V sheds 0 bases and J sheds 0 bases, leaving 14 bases between their ends. CDR1 and CDR2 were assigned from the germline V gene (reference sequence) as GTSNPN and SVGIG. On this clone itself: Its specific antigen is unknown. Base qualities are not recorded, but no much larger clone differs from it by a single base.

The source material was CD4+ T cells sorted from blood, sampled at week 4, from a patient treated with tofacitinib. This TCR came from a human donor with alopecia areata. The V and J genes are TRBV30 and TRBJ1-2, with the D gene too uncertain to name. The sequenced DNA is TGTGCCTGGAGTGTACATGGAGGAGGGACTAACTATGGCTACACCTTC. This sequence encodes CAWSVHGGGTNYGYTF.